The TCR beta chain under discussion was sequenced for a study of cytomegalovirus exposure and HLA in healthy donors. V shed 6 bases and J shed 6 bases, with 11 bases lying between them. The CDR3 covers 11 residues. Germline V gene lookup returns CDR1 SQVTM and CDR2 ANQGSEA. Sequencing was performed with immunoSEQ multiplex PCR; in TCRdb, only in-frame clones are kept and a portion is missing. The sample has approximately 210,000 clones, 88% seen once; the top ten hold 2.9%. The chain combines TRBV29-1 with TRBJ1-1; tentatively, D is TRBD1 (6 bases). Material for sequencing was PBMCs. This receptor was obtained from a woman between 18 and 29 years old in good health and CMV-seronegative. Written as DNA, the CDR3 is TGCAGCGTCGCACAGGGTCCTGAAGCTTTCTTT. It yields the protein CSVAQGPEAFF.